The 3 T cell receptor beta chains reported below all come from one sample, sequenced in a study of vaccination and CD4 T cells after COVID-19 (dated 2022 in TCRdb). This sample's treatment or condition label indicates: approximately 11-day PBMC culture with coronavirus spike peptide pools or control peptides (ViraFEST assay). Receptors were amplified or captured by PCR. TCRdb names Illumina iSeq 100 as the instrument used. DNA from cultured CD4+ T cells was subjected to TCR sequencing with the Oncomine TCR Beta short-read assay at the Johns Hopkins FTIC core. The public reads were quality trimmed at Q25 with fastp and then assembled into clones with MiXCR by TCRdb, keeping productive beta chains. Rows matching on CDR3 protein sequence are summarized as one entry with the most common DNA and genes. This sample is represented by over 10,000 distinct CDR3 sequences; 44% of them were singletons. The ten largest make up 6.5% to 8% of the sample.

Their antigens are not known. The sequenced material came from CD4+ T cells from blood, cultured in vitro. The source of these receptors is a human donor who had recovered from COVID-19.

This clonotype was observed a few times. The CDR3 reads CASLGTGQTDTQYF. The CDR3, as DNA: TGTGCCAGCCTTGGGACAGGTCAAACAGATACGCAGTATTTT. The V and J genes are TRBV19 and TRBJ2-3; 8 bases match TRBD1. V lost 9 bases and J lost 3; bases outside the gene matches: 8. Germline CDR1 reads LNHDA; CDR2 reads SQIVND (reference sequence). The CDR3 is 14 residues long.

The chain's CDR3 is CATSGNTLGNQPQHF. The CDR3 nucleotides read TGTGCCACCAGTGGCAATACTCTTGGGAATCAGCCCCAGCATTTT. The chain combines TRBV24-1 with TRBJ1-5; no definite D call. Germline CDR1 and CDR2: KGHDR and SFDVKD. V was pared by 5 bases and J by 4 bases, with 14 bases between. This CDR3 is built from 15 residues.

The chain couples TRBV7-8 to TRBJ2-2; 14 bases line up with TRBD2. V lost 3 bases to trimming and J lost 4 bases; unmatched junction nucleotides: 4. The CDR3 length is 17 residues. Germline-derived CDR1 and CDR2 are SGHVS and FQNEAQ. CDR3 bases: TGTGCCAGCAGCTTTGGGACTAGCGGGAGTGTCACCGGGGAGCTGTTTTTT. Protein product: CASSFGTSGSVTGELFF.